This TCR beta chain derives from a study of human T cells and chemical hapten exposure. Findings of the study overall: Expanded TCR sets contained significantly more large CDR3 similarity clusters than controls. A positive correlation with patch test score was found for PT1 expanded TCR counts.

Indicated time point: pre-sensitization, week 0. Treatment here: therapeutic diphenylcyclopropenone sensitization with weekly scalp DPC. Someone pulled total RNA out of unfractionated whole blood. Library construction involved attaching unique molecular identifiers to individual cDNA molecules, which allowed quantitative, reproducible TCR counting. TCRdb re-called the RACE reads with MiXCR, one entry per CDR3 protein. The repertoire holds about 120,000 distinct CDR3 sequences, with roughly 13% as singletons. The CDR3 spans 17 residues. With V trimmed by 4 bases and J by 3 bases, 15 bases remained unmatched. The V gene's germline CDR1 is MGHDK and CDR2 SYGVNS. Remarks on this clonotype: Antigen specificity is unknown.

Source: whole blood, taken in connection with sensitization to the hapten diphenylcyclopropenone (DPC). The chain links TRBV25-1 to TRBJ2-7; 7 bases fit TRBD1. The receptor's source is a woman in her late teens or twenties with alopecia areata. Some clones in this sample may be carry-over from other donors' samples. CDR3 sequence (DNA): TGTGCCAGCAGTGCTTTTTATGACAGGGCAGAGGACTACGAGCAGTACTTC. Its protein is CASSAFYDRAEDYEQYF.